The 23 T cell receptor beta chains listed next were all sequenced from one sample in a study of blood T cell repertoires in COVID-19. Clones were read by immunoSEQ multiplex PCR, and TCRdb kept only the in-frame ones, dropping some. The repertoire holds under 150,000 clones, 65% to 85% seen once, with around 1.9% in the top ten. Sequenced material: peripheral blood. The receptors stem from a man in his 70s with acute or convalescent COVID-19.

This rearrangement joins TRBV5-4 to TRBJ2-2; TRBD2 might be the D (6 bases). Germline CDR1 and CDR2: SGHNT and YYREEE (reference sequence). The CDR3 consists of 16 residues. Trimming stripped 1 base from V and 0 bases from J, with 10 bases between. The CDR3 sequence: CASSLKSGANTGELFF. Written as DNA, the CDR3 is TGTGCCAGCAGCTTGAAATCGGGGGCGAACACCGGGGAGCTGTTTTTT.

This chain joins TRBV9 and TRBJ1-6; D is unresolved. The CDR3 is 13 residues long. Germline V gives CDR1 SGDLS, CDR2 YYNGEE. The V end lost 0 bases, the J end lost 10 bases, and 8 bases lay between the germline ends. CDR3: CASSVEGGSPLHF. The CDR3 DNA reads as TGTGCCAGCAGCGTAGAGGGAGGGTCACCCCTCCACTTT.

The chain couples TRBV5-7 to TRBJ1-2, with D unclear. TRBV5-7 is marked as an open reading frame, function uncertain. V was trimmed by 0 bases and J by 6 bases, leaving 12 bases between them. The CDR3 totals 14 residues. DNA for the CDR3: TGTGCCAGCAGCTTGGGGAGTTGTTTCGATGGCTACACCTTC. This encodes CASSLGSCFDGYTF.

The chain combines TRBV29-1 with TRBJ2-2; TRBD2 might be the D (5 bases). V lost 7 bases and J lost 4, with 7 bases in between. Germline V gene lookup returns CDR1 SQVTM and CDR2 ANQGSEA. This CDR3 contains 11 residues. The CDR3 region has the DNA TGCAGCGGAGGGAGCACCGGGGAGCTGTTTTTT. Translated: CSGGSTGELFF.

The V gene is TRBV9, the J gene TRBJ1-2, with TRBD1 identical over 8 bases. V shed 4 bases and J 5 bases; nucleotides not matched to a gene: 10. Germline CDR1 SGDLS, CDR2 YYNGEE. The CDR3 runs 15 residues. The CDR3 bases are TGTGCCAGCAGCCCGGCGGACAGGGCGCCGTATGGCTACACCTTC. Protein sequence: CASSPADRAPYGYTF.

The V gene is TRBV5-1, the J gene TRBJ2-5; D gene unclear. Germline CDR1 reads SGHRS; CDR2 reads YFSETQ. The CDR3 is 14 amino acids. Trimming shortened V by 4 bases and J by 1 base, and 11 bases separated the two germline ends. The DNA of the CDR3 is TGCGCCAGCAGCCCCGAACCAGGCCAAGAGACCCAGTACTTC. Amino acids: CASSPEPGQETQYF.

The chain uses TRBV3-1 (or the pseudogene TRBV3-2) and TRBJ1-5; D is ambiguous. This CDR3 has 14 amino acids. Per germline, CDR1 LGHDT and CDR2 YNNKEL (reference sequence). Trimming pared 1 base from V and 7 bases from J, leaving 11 bases between. CDR3 nucleotides: TGTGCCAGCAGCCAAGGGGGAGTATGGCAGCCCCAGCATTTT. This gives the protein CASSQGGVWQPQHF.

The chain combines TRBV25-1 with TRBJ2-3; weak D call: TRBD2 (6 bases). The CDR3 spans 16 residues. Looked up from germline, CDR1 is MGHDK and CDR2 is SYGVNS. V was cut by 0 bases and J by 1 base, with 11 bases left in between. CDR3 in amino acids: CASSEYRGLGTDTQYF. The CDR3 coding sequence is TGTGCCAGCAGTGAATATCGGGGGTTGGGCACAGATACGCAGTATTTT.

V and J are TRBV10-1 and TRBJ2-5; D perhaps matches TRBD1 (5 bases). The CDR3 totals 11 residues. The V gene lost 8 bases and the J gene lost 5 bases, with 9 bases spanning the gap. CDR1 WNHNN and CDR2 SYGVQD come from the germline V gene (reference sequence). For the CDR3, the DNA is TGCGCCAGCCTGAAGGGGGAGACCCAGTACTTC. Translation gives CASLKGETQYF.

V usage is TRBV20-1 and J usage is TRBJ1-2; no firm D call. Germline values: CDR1 DFQATT, CDR2 SNEGSKA (reference sequence). Trimming cost V 3 bases and J 4 bases, with 9 bases left between them. The CDR3 has 12 amino acids. The CDR3 is CSASLPGYGYTF. CDR3 sequence (DNA): TGCAGTGCTAGTCTTCCAGGCTATGGCTACACCTTC.

V gene TRBV18 combines with J gene TRBJ1-5; 7 nucleotides align to TRBD1. The CDR3 is 15 amino acids. Germline CDR1 KGHSH, CDR2 LQKENI. V dropped 6 bases and J dropped 5; count of bases not matched to a gene: 10. This CDR3 reads CASSESTGKYQPQHF. The CDR3 nucleotides read TGTGCCAGCTCCGAGTCGACAGGGAAGTATCAGCCCCAGCATTTT.

Comments on this clone: This same CDR3 is encoded by further DNA sequences in the sample. This chain uses TRBV28 with TRBJ1-1; unclear D gene. The CDR3 is made up of 12 amino acids. Per germline, CDR1 MDHEN and CDR2 SYDVKM. V gave up 8 bases and J gave up 5 bases, with 12 bases separating them. The CDR3 sequence: CASGVGGTEAFF. CDR3 coding DNA: TGTGCCAGCGGGGTGGGAGGAACTGAAGCTTTCTTT.

The chain links TRBV6-1 to TRBJ2-7; a possible D gene is TRBD1 (6 bases). V was shortened by 1 base and J by 3 bases, with 25 bases between the two germline ends. CDR3 size: 19 residues. CDR1 is MNHNS, CDR2 SASEGT, per germline. CDR3 protein: CASSEGMVGVRGTLYEQYF. CDR3 nucleotide sequence: TGTGCCAGCAGTGAAGGGATGGTTGGGGTCAGGGGTACCCTCTACGAGCAGTACTTC.

V is TRBV5-1 and J is TRBJ2-7, with TRBD2 as a possible D gene (6 bases). The CDR3 contains 12 residues. The V gene lost 0 bases and the J gene lost 6 bases, with 7 bases spanning the gap. The germline CDR1 and CDR2 sequences are SGHRS and YFSETQ. The CDR3 DNA is TGCGCCAGCAGCTTGGAAGCGGGCGAGCAGTACTTC. Protein product: CASSLEAGEQYF.

The chain employs TRBV3-1 (or the pseudogene TRBV3-2) and TRBJ2-5; D is perhaps TRBD2 (6 bases). V shed 1 base and J shed 1 base, with 13 bases lying between them. Germline CDR1 and CDR2: LGHDT and YNNKEL (reference sequence). CDR3 length: 16 residues. The CDR3 region has the DNA TGTGCCAGCAGCCAAGCGGTCGGTAGCGGCCAAGAGACCCAGTACTTC. Residues: CASSQAVGSGQETQYF.

The chain employs TRBV6-1 and TRBJ1-5; the D gene is possibly TRBD1 (6 bases). The CDR3 is 17 residues long. Trimming shortened V by 4 bases and J by 0 bases, and 16 bases separated the two germline ends. Per germline, CDR1 MNHNS and CDR2 SASEGT. Here the CDR3 reads CASSGRTDRLSNQPQHF. The CDR3 coding sequence is TGTGCCAGCAGTGGCCGGACAGACAGACTTAGCAATCAGCCCCAGCATTTT.

This clone came up a few times. The V call is TRBV24-1, the J call TRBJ2-3; no clear D gene. Trimming cost V 5 bases and J 2 bases, with 4 bases left between them. The CDR3 runs 12 residues. The V gene's germline CDR1 is KGHDR and CDR2 SFDVKD. The CDR3 coding sequence is TGTGCCACCAGTGGGCCCACAGATACGCAGTATTTT. It encodes CATSGPTDTQYF.

This clone has just a few counts. The CDR3 here is CASSEAQNSYEQYF. The CDR3 DNA reads TGTGCCAGCAGTGAAGCCCAGAATTCCTACGAGCAGTACTTC. V and J are TRBV6-1 and TRBJ2-7; D is ambiguous. V was trimmed by 0 bases and J by 1 base, leaving 7 bases between them. The CDR3 covers 14 residues. CDR1 is MNHNS, CDR2 SASEGT, per germline.

A few counts support this clone. The chain couples TRBV4-1 to TRBJ1-2, with a possible D match to TRBD1 (6 bases). The germline gives CDR1 MGHRA, CDR2 YSYEKL. V lost 1 base and J 2 bases, leaving 11 bases between the germline ends. This CDR3 is 15 amino acids long. CDR3 sequence reads: CASSQVKTGNYGYTF. CDR3 bases: TGCGCCAGCAGCCAAGTAAAAACAGGGAACTATGGCTACACCTTC.

Concerning this clone itself: The sample has other DNA sequences that encode this CDR3 too. The chain employs TRBV19 and TRBJ1-2; TRBD1 aligns across 9 bases. Trimming at V came to 4 bases and at J to 4 bases, leaving 4 bases not matched to a gene. Germline CDR1 reads LNHDA; CDR2 reads SQIVND (reference sequence). This CDR3 region has 14 residues. As DNA, the CDR3 is TGTGCCAGTAGTACGGACAGGGGTATCTATGGCTACACCTTC. Translated: CASSTDRGIYGYTF.

The chain recombines TRBV5-6 with TRBJ1-6; 7 bases align to TRBD1. Germline CDR1 is SGHDT and CDR2 is YYEEEE. Trimming took 0 bases from V and 9 from J; bases not matched to a gene: 6. The CDR3 is made up of 15 amino acids. The CDR3 is CASSLEEGARSPLHF. The CDR3 DNA is TGTGCCAGCAGCTTGGAGGAGGGGGCGCGTTCACCCCTCCACTTT. Full variable domain (outside the CDR3, taken from reference TRBV5-6 and TRBJ1-6): DAGVTQSPTHLIKTRGQQVTLRCSPKSGHDTVSWYQQALGQGPQFIFQYYEEEERQRGNFPDRFSGHQFPNYSSELNVNALLLGDSALYLCASSLEEGARSPLHFGNGTRLTVT.

There are a few counts of this clone. V gene TRBV2 combines with J gene TRBJ2-7, with 12 nucleotides matching TRBD2. The germline V gene encodes CDR1 SNHLY and CDR2 FYNNEI. This CDR3 spans 15 amino acids. Germline trimming cut 2 bases from V and 5 bases from J; bases unmatched to any gene: 4. CDR3 bases: TGTGCCAGCAGTGAACTAGCGGGGGGGCCTAACGAGCAGTACTTC. Encoded protein: CASSELAGGPNEQYF.

V gene TRBV25-1 combines with J gene TRBJ2-7, with 8 bases fitting TRBD1. CDR1 and CDR2 from the germline V gene are MGHDK and SYGVNS. CDR3 size: 15 residues. Unmatched junction bases numbered 10, after V lost 7 bases and J lost 2 bases. The CDR3 loop is CASTRLTGATYEQYF. The CDR3 DNA is TGTGCCAGCACCCGGCTGACAGGGGCAACCTACGAGCAGTACTTC.